This record looks at one T cell receptor (beta chain) sequence and its context. Amplification used 60 Vbeta primers and 13 Jbeta primers. Generated by immunoSEQ multiplex PCR, the TCRdb table keeps only in-frame clones and is missing some. In the table there are some 170,000 clones, about three quarters of which are singletons. The CDR3 consists of 14 residues. Per the germline V gene, CDR1 is MDHEN and CDR2 is SYDVKM. Trimming shortened V by 7 bases and J by 4 bases, and 16 bases separated the two germline ends. There were likely unrecorded immune exposures, though donors were nominally healthy when sampled. The sample originates from a study of cytomegalovirus exposure and HLA in healthy donors.

Sequenced material: PBMCs. The TCR was taken from a man between 35 and 55 years old in good health and CMV-seropositive. The rearrangement uses TRBV28 and TRBJ1-2; D remains ambiguous. The CDR3 region has the DNA TGTGCCAGCAACGCGCGAGAAGCGGGCTATGGCTACACCTTC. Its translation: CASNAREAGYGYTF.